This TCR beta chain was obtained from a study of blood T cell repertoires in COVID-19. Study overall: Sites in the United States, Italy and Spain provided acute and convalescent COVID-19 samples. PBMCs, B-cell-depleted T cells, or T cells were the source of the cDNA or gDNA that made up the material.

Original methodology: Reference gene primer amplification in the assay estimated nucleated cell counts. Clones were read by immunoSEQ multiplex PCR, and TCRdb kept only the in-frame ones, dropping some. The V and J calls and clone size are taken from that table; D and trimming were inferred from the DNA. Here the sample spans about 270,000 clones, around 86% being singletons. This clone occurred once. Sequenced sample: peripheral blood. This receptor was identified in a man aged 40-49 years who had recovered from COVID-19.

The CDR3 region is CATRPWARSYEQYF. CDR3 coding DNA: TGTGCCACCCGCCCTTGGGCCCGATCCTACGAGCAGTACTTC. The chain has TRBV27 and TRBJ2-7; D is unresolved. The CDR3 loop spans 14 amino acids. Between the trimmed V and J ends, which lost 10 bases and 1 base, there was a span of 17 bases. CDR1 MNHEY and CDR2 SMNVEV come from the germline V gene (reference sequence).